This T cell receptor beta chain was retrieved from a study of OX40 agonist ivuxolimab in advanced cancers. About the research overall: A diagnosis of hepatocellular carcinoma, melanoma, renal cell or head and neck cancer was present in dose-escalation patients. At approximately 80% male, the cohort had a mean age of 60 years, ranging from about 20 to 80. Study observations and caveats: With doses of 0.1 to 3.0 mg/kg, CD4+ and CD8+ blood T cells had undergone clonal expansion by week 6. Among expanded peripheral T cells, antigen specificity went undetermined.

Sequencing used immunoSEQ multiplex PCR; TCRdb keeps in-frame clones, though not all of them. The sample shows some 86,000 clones, about 90% of them seen only once. The V end lost 1 base, the J end lost 2 bases, and 8 bases lay between the germline ends. Germline CDR1 and CDR2: GTSNPN and SVGIG (reference sequence). CDR3 length: 13 residues. Worth noting for this clone: Its cognate antigen is unknown.

The chain links TRBV30 to TRBJ2-5; D is undetermined. This receptor was taken from an adult with an advanced solid tumor such as melanoma, head and neck, liver or kidney cancer. This material consisted of CD4+ or CD8+ T cells sorted from blood, taken in a trial of the OX40 agonist ivuxolimab. CDR3 DNA sequence: TGTGCCTGGAGTGGTGCAGCACAAGAGACCCAGTACTTC. It translates to CAWSGAAQETQYF.